The source of this TCR beta chain is a study of identical twins. This clonotype was counted ten times or more. Its antigen is not known. CDR1 and CDR2 (germline): MDHEN, SYDVKM. This CDR3 region has 16 residues. V lost 5 bases and J lost 2; bases outside the gene matches: 12. Unique molecular identifiers were present on the cDNA, which also gained a universal primer site by template switching. TCRdb fed the 5' RACE reads into MiXCR, producing one record per CDR3 protein. The sample shows approximately 1.8 million distinct CDR3 sequences, around 29% of them seen only once. Study-level results: Invariant cells of the MAIT and iNKT types might have partly distorted the zero-insertion analyses. Carriage of fewer insertions was seen in abundant cord blood beta clonotypes, whereas memory repertoires showed none. Beta out-of-frame sequences showed weaker excess twin sharing.

Specimen: cord blood. The origin of this receptor is a newborn girl in good health. The J gene is TRBJ2-7, the V gene TRBV28, with 7 bases fitting TRBD1. CDR3 sequence (DNA): TGTGCCAGCAGTCCCCCGTCCTGGGGACAGACCTACGAGCAGTACTTC. Translated, it gives CASSPPSWGQTYEQYF.